The following is a TCR beta chain sequence with its context. Its antigen remains undetermined. No much larger clone is present one base from it, and per-base qualities are unavailable. This sample is part of a study of blood T cell repertoires in COVID-19 (dated by TCRdb to the early 2020s). For context, the study as a whole: The collaborator samples originated in the United States, Italy and Spain and spanned the acute and convalescent phases of COVID-19. The material from the prospective study consisted of cDNA or gDNA derived from T cells, B-cell-depleted T cells, or PBMCs. The dataset comprised deeply sampled blood TCRbeta repertoires from subjects exposed to, actively infected with, or recovered from COVID-19. The repertoires were released in a freely available public database meant as a resource for research on the immune response to SARS-CoV-2. The samples were drawn from the first 160 participants of the ongoing ImmuneRACE study and from more than 1,000 subjects provided by 6 global collaborators. Sample metadata almost always included a de-identified subject ID, COVID-19 status, age in years and sex. HLA class I and class II types, where available, came from metadata supplied by the sample provider rather than from assay-based typing.

Findings and caveats that apply to the study as a whole: Clinical and demographic metadata were provided uncurated, with the amount varying by source and participant.

TCRbeta CDR3 regions were amplified from genomic DNA by means of the immunoSEQ Assay, a bias-controlled multiplex PCR. In the source study's methods: The number of nucleated cells in each sample was estimated by amplification of reference gene primers within the assay. To quantify the absolute abundance of each unique TCRbeta CDR3 rearrangement, sequence reads were collapsed and filtered. For each sample, productive Simpson clonality was calculated as the square root of Simpson's diversity index across productive rearrangements. The source is immuneACCESS, and TCRdb retained only in-frame sequences with V and J called. Part of the clones is not carried over; for the studies checked, unresolved V genes explain less than half of this, and the remainder is unexplained. Clone size and the V and J calls come from that table; the DNA yielded D and trimming. The sample table lists more than 200,000 clones, around 88% of them with a count of one. The ten biggest clones cover just under 2% of the sample.

Each collaborating institution followed its own protocols to collect whole blood in K2EDTA tubes. Collaborator samples were shipped for TCRbeta analysis as frozen whole blood, isolated PBMCs, or DNA extracted from either sample type. Reading the germline V gene gives CDR1 SNHLY and CDR2 FYNNEI. The junction shows trimming of 6 bases on V and 7 bases on J, and the gene matches do not reach 12 bases of it. The CDR3 contains 15 residues, cysteine and phenylalanine counted. Here the CDR3 DNA is all that survives: 45 bases in frame from base 1. The clonotype was recovered from a man aged 25 to 40 with active or convalescent COVID-19. The sample comprised peripheral blood. The V gene is TRBV2 and the J gene is TRBJ1-2; 9 bases in the middle match TRBD1. The CDR3 protein sequence reads: CASRVTGGTYSGYTF. The DNA sequence is TGTGCCAGCAGAGTCACAGGGGGCACTTATTCTGGCTACACCTTC. With all but the CDR3 taken from the reference TRBV2 and TRBJ1-2 genes, the full variable domain is: EPEVTQTPSHQVTQMGQEVILRCVPISNHLYFYWYRQILGQKVEFLVSFYNNEISEKSEIFDDQFSVERPDGSNFTLKIRSTKLEDSAMYFCASRVTGGTYSGYTFGSGTRLTVV.